The 15 T cell receptor beta chains below come from one sample, sequenced in a study of regulatory T cells in long-lasting Graves disease. Specified time point: newly diagnosed GD, antithyroid drugs for less than 3 months. PBMCs were the source of the RNA used for TCR sequencing. The authors built TCR beta libraries using iRepertoire HTBI primers and Arm-PCR of CDR3 regions. TCRdb fed the multiplex PCR reads into MiXCR, producing one record per CDR3 protein. Seen here are roughly 250,000 distinct CDR3 sequences, about 18% observed once, and the top ten hold around 15%. A further study also used this sample, focusing on T cells in Graves' hyperthyroidism and ophthalmopathy.

The input for sequencing was peripheral blood mononuclear cells (PBMCs), taken at new diagnosis, from a patient treated with antithyroid drugs. All receptors derive from a woman younger than 45 with Graves disease.

V usage is TRBV20-1 and J usage is TRBJ2-1, with 12 nucleotides matching TRBD2. Trimming cost V 0 bases and J 0 bases; bases outside gene matches: 6. The CDR3 runs to 18 residues. Germline CDR1 reads DFQATT; CDR2 reads SNEGSKA (reference sequence). The CDR3 DNA reads TGCAGTGCTAGAGACTCTAGCGGGGGGGCCCTCTCCTACAATGAGCAGTTCTTC. Its translation is CSARDSSGGALSYNEQFF.

This clonotype was detected many times. The rearrangement uses TRBV7-2 and TRBJ1-2; TRBD1 might be the D (5 bases). In germline, CDR1 is SGHTA, CDR2 FQGNSA. This CDR3 contains 13 residues. Deletions cut 3 bases from V and 7 bases from J, with 12 bases between. The CDR3 here is CASSLGLRSGYTF. The CDR3 DNA is TGTGCCAGCAGCTTGGGGCTAAGATCTGGCTACACCTTC. Using reference TRBV7-2 and TRBJ1-2 for the parts outside the CDR3, the full variable domain is GAGVSQSPSNKVTEKGKDVELRCDPISGHTALYWYRQSLGQGLEFLIYFQGNSAPDKSGLPSDRFSAERTGGSVSTLTIQRTQQEDSAVYLCASSLGLRSGYTFGSGTRLTVV.

The sample holds many counts of this clonotype. The rearrangement links TRBV7-9 to TRBJ1-2, with D hard to call. CDR1 and CDR2 (germline): SEHNR, FQNEAQ (reference sequence). The CDR3 sequence is 12 residues long. V lost 5 bases and J lost 2, with 6 bases in between. CDR3 in DNA: TGTGCCAGCAGCACTCCCAACTATGGCTACACCTTC. Its protein product is CASSTPNYGYTF.

This clonotype was detected once. This likely reflects a read error, since a far larger clone is one base away. V is TRBV5-5 and J is TRBJ1-1; the D gene is possibly TRBD1 (6 bases). CDR1 is SGHKS and CDR2 is YYEKEE in the germline V gene (reference sequence). The CDR3 is made up of 14 amino acids. CDR3: CASRPTGSGTEALF. The DNA of the CDR3 is TGTGCCAGCAGGCCCACAGGGTCCGGCACTGAAGCTCTCTTT. Using reference TRBV5-5 and TRBJ1-1 for the parts outside the CDR3, the full variable domain is DAGVTQSPTHLIKTRGQQVTLRCSPISGHKSVSWYQQVLGQGPQFIFQYYEKEERGRGNFPDRFSARQFPNYSSELNVNALLLGDSALYLCASRPTGSGTEALFGQGTRLTVV.

This clonotype has ten or more counts. This chain joins TRBV11-2 and TRBJ2-7, with 9 nucleotides matching TRBD1. CDR3 size: 13 residues. CDR1 SGHAT and CDR2 FQNNGV come from the germline V gene. J gave up 4 bases and V 8 bases, and 6 bases lay outside the gene matches. The CDR3 region is CASQDRGQYEQYF. The CDR3 DNA is TGTGCCAGCCAGGACAGGGGACAATACGAGCAGTACTTC.

This clonotype showed up many times. V gene TRBV7-9 combines with J gene TRBJ2-1; TRBD1 aligns across 10 bases. The CDR3 spans 15 residues. V trimming: 7 bases; J trimming: 3 bases; junction bases outside the gene matches: 6. Germline CDR1 SEHNR, CDR2 FQNEAQ (reference sequence). The CDR3 DNA reads as TGTGCCAGCACACTGACAGGGGGCGACTACAATGAGCAGTTCTTC. Protein: CASTLTGGDYNEQFF.

This clonotype was counted many times. The chain joins TRBV20-1 to TRBJ1-1, with D possibly TRBD1 on 5 matching bases. CDR3 length equals 12 residues. The ends were cut back, 3 bases at V and 7 bases at J, with 12 bases in the middle. Germline V CDR1 and CDR2: DFQATT, SNEGSKA (reference sequence). CDR3 protein: CSASREESEAFF. The CDR3 nucleotides read TGCAGTGCTAGCAGGGAGGAGAGTGAAGCTTTCTTT.

This clonotype was picked up many times. The chain couples TRBV7-9 to TRBJ1-1, with D unclear. Between the trimmed V and J ends, which lost 5 bases and 8 bases, there was a span of 12 bases. Germline assignment: CDR1 SEHNR and CDR2 FQNEAQ (reference sequence). This CDR3 is 12 amino acids long. This CDR3 reads CASSPRGFEAFF. Here the CDR3 DNA reads TGTGCCAGCAGCCCTAGAGGGTTCGAAGCTTTCTTT.

J is TRBJ2-7 and V is TRBV28; 10 bases map to TRBD1. The germline V gene has CDR1 MDHEN and CDR2 SYDVKM. CDR3 size: 14 residues. The junction had 3 bases not matched to a gene; V was cut back by 5 bases and J by 2 bases. CDR3 sequence reads: CASSTGQGAYEQYF. Written as DNA, the CDR3 is TGTGCCAGCAGTACAGGACAGGGGGCCTACGAGCAGTACTTC. Combining the CDR3 with reference TRBV28 and TRBJ2-7 gives the whole variable domain DVKVTQSSRYLVKRTGEKVFLECVQDMDHENMFWYRQDPGLGLRLIYFSYDVKMKEKGDIPEGYSVSREKKERFSLILESASTNQTSMYLCASSTGQGAYEQYFGPGTRLTVT.

This clonotype was seen repeatedly, ten times or more. The CDR3 sequence is CSVSEAFF. Written as DNA, the CDR3 is TGCAGCGTCTCTGAAGCTTTCTTT. The V call is TRBV29-1, the J call TRBJ1-1; D gene ambiguous. V lost 6 bases, J lost 6 bases, and 2 bases lay in between. Germline V gene data show CDR1 as SQVTM and CDR2 as ANQGSEA. CDR3 length: 8 residues.

In the case of this clonotype: With a far larger clone one base away, a read error is the likely cause. The chain recombines TRBV6-2 or TRBV6-3 with TRBJ2-7; 10 positions match TRBD2. The CDR3 contains 17 residues. The germline CDR1 and CDR2 sequences are MNHEY and SVGEGT. The CDR3 DNA sequence: TGTGCCAGCAGTCCTCTACGAGCGGGGGGGCTGTCTTACGAGCGGTACTTC. Translation: CASSPLRAGGLSYERYF.

In regard to this clonotype: Possible read error: a much larger clone is one base away. The chain couples TRBV28 to TRBJ1-1; no reliable D call. Looked up from germline, CDR1 is MDHEN and CDR2 is SYDVKM. The CDR3 contains 11 residues. Between the trimmed V and J ends, which lost 6 bases and 6 bases, there was a span of 8 bases. In DNA form, the CDR3 reads TGTGCCAGCAGGTCCCATCCTGAAGCTTTCTTT. This gives the protein CASRSHPEAFF. The full variable domain, with the rest looked up from reference TRBV28 and TRBJ1-1, is DVKVTQSSRYLVKRTGEKVFLECVQDMDHENMFWYRQDPGLGLRLIYFSYDVKMKEKGDIPEGYSVSREKKERFSLILESASTNQTSMYLCASRSHPEAFFGQGTRLTVV.

Regarding this clonotype: Its ends do not fully match the called genes, so a read error is possible. This sequence joins TRBV5-1 and TRBJ2-2; D may be TRBD1 (5 bases). This CDR3 has 15 amino acids. Germline V lookup: CDR1 SGHRS, CDR2 YFSETQ. The CDR3 spells CASSAAGIVAGELFF. CDR3 sequence (DNA): TGTGCCAGCAGTGCGGCAGGGATCGTCGCCGGGGAGCTGTTTTTT.

With respect to this clonotype: A read error is the likely source, as a far larger clone sits one nucleotide away. The CDR3 is CAGSPERGGYNEQFF. CDR3 coding DNA: TGTGCCGGCTCACCCGAGCGGGGGGGCTACAATGAGCAGTTCTTC. The J gene is TRBJ2-1, the V gene TRBV13, with 10 bases lining up with TRBD2. CDR1 and CDR2 (germline): PRHDT, FYEKMQ (reference sequence). Trimming removed 11 bases from V and 3 bases from J; junction bases left unmatched: 10. There are 15 residues in the CDR3.

The sample holds many counts of this clonotype. The chain carries TRBV27 and TRBJ2-2; 9 nucleotides align to TRBD2. In germline, CDR1 is MNHEY, CDR2 SMNVEV (reference sequence). Losses at the gene ends were 1 base for V and 6 bases for J; bases not matched to a gene: 6. The CDR3 runs 16 residues. The CDR3, as DNA: TGTGCCAGCAGTTTATACGCGGGGGGGTATGCCGGGGAGCTGTTTTTT. The encoded protein is CASSLYAGGYAGELFF.